This TCR beta chain was obtained from a study of blood T cell repertoires in COVID-19. Study details: Samples representing acute and convalescent COVID-19 were sourced from the United States, Italy and Spain. T cells, B-cell-depleted T cells, or PBMCs supplied cDNA or gDNA.

Per the original methods: Amplification of reference gene primers was used by the study to estimate nucleated cell counts. Sequencing was performed with immunoSEQ multiplex PCR; in TCRdb, only in-frame clones are kept and a portion is missing. V, J and clone size are those of that table, while D and trimming were read from the DNA. This sample carries 350,000 or so clones, around 89% of them seen once, and the ten largest clones take 5% to 8.5%. Trimming at V came to 4 bases and at J to 9 bases, leaving 6 bases not matched to a gene. This CDR3 region has 12 residues. The V and J genes are TRBV12-3 or TRBV12-4 and TRBJ2-7, with 7 positions matching TRBD1. Material for sequencing was peripheral blood. The TCR comes from a man between 18 and 29 years old with active or convalescent COVID-19. CDR3 bases: TGTGCCAGCAGTTCCACCCGACAGGGGCAGTACTTC. Encoded protein: CASSSTRQGQYF.